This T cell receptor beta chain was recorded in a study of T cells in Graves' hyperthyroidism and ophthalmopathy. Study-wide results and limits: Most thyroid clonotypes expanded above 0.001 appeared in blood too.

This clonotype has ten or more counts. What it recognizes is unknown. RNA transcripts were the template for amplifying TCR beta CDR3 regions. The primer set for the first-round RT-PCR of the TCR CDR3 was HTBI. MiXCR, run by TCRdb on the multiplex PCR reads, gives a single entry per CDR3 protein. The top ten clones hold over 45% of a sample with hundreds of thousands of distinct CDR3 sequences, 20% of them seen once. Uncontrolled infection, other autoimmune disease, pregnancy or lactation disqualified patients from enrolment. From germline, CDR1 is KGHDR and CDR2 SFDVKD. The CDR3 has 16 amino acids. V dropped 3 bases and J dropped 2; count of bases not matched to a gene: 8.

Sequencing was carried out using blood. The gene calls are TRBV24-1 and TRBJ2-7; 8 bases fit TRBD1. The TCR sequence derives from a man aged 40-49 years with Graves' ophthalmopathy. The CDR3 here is CATSDPGTGQPYEQYF. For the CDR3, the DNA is TGTGCCACCAGTGATCCCGGGACAGGCCAACCCTACGAGCAGTACTTC.